This TCR beta chain was captured in a study of cytomegalovirus exposure and HLA in healthy donors (dated by TCRdb to about 2017). Study-wide context: An earlier analysis of several hundred of the donors reported about 290 Gb of sequence data and 120 million or so unique TCR beta sequences from 150 million to 200 million T cells. Among 350 to 400 genotyped donors of the cohort, an average of approximately 250,000 unique TCR beta nucleotide sequences were sequenced per donor, roughly 18% of them non-productive. The aim of the study was to test whether cataloging public T cell receptors could identify signatures of past pathogen exposure. A later analysis re-analyzed previously published TCR beta repertoires from 500 to 700 donors and added high-resolution HLA genotyping to study TCR occurrence patterns. Alongside the repertoire data, information on donor age, sex, ethnicity and CMV serostatus was compiled. Genome-wide SNP genotypes for about three fifths of the 666 donors were used in a later genetic analysis, which treated that subset as a discovery cohort. An early release covering about 600 HLA-typed donors comprised about 310 gigabases of sequencing data and roughly 86 million unique TCR sequences. To predict cytomegalovirus infection status, the study brought together high-throughput TCR immunosequencing, statistical association of individual TCRs with disease status, and machine learning. In the later analysis, no new phenotypic data were used to find candidate immune exposures; instead, reliance was placed on TCR beta sequences and their occurrence across donors. All discovery cohort repertoires had been generated on a single sequencing platform. The study profiled the T cell repertoires of around 700 subjects by immunosequencing and related them to cytomegalovirus serostatus. Typing coverage varied by locus: about 620-630 donors for A, B, C, DRB1 and DQB1; approximately 520 for DQA1; over 600 for DPA1; more than 450 for DPB1. Along with the approximately 700-subject first cohort, a separate validation cohort of over a hundred different subjects was used. Among the approximately 430 genotyped donors, about 85% belonged to the genetic ancestry cluster associated with self-reported Caucasian donors. In an earlier analysis of 587 of the donors, high-throughput TCR beta sequencing was used to judge whether each TCR beta V gene segment behaved as functional or pseudogenic. About five DR-DQ haplotypes were handled as single units for association and clustering, since linkage in the cohort was strong. HLA typing included class I and class II loci at four-digit resolution. Broad study findings and their caveats: Linkage disequilibrium might explain the correlated functional status among segregating V segments, but an unknown experimental factor could not be excluded. An association between a missense DCLRE1C variant and V-gene and J-gene trimming of TCR beta chains was found in a later genetic analysis and replicated in an independent cohort. In a later analysis, several top co-occurrence clusters were reported to appear linked to parvovirus B19, influenza, CMV and Epstein-Barr virus. Most TCR sequences were seen in very few donors, while some public TCRs were found in many individuals. Specific HLA alleles were associated with 15,000 to 20,000 TCR beta sequences at a false discovery rate of 0.05 in a later analysis. The authors suggested that the approach could potentially be extended to other disease states and immunological phenotypes. A cluster of highly shared sequence variants was judged likely to represent a technical artifact of the sequencing pipeline. In a later analysis, HLA-associated TCR beta chains were found to be more clonally expanded and to have lower generation probabilities than equally common non-associated chains. An earlier analysis of approximately 590 of the donors showed that most TCR beta V segments appeared in productive rearrangements either about 87% or about 30% of the time, which broadly matched IMGT annotations. The classifier was reported to diagnose cytomegalovirus status with high specificity and sensitivity in both the original cohort and the validation cohort. The study listed approximately 150 TCR beta chains as associated with cytomegalovirus. Some IMGT-functional V segments, including TRBV6-2 and TRBV6-3, could not be told apart with the 87-base-pair reads, so those segments were excluded. When HLA alleles, especially DR and DQ, strongly co-occurred, attributing TCR associations to individual alleles was difficult. According to a later analysis, most CMV-associated TCR beta chains appeared to be HLA-restricted, and the HLA associations seemed to be driven largely by CMV exposure. In vitro tests confirmed that three of the cytomegalovirus-associated TCR beta chains recognize cytomegalovirus antigens. Because some donors lacked HLA typing at each locus, the association tests relied only on the typed subset. The presence/absence analyses assumed that sequencing depth was roughly uniform across donors, and that assumption may not be true. Because counts were too low, roughly 18 rarely observed V segments, including chromosome 9 orphons, were left out of the earlier analysis of some 640 of the donors. A later genetic analysis reported fewer N-insertions in productive TCRs among donors in an Asian-associated ancestry cluster than the roughly 620-donor mean. In a later analysis, the rate of TCR association differed among HLA loci, with DRB1 alleles having the most associated TCRs and HLA-C alleles having the fewest. This cohort had only TCR beta chains sequenced, and the lack of alpha or paired-chain data limited which features could be detected. CMV serostatus was the only immune exposure information available for the cohort. A further reported finding was that TCR beta sequences accurately predicted the HLA-A and HLA-B alleles for most subjects in the first cohort.

In total, around 600 healthy bone marrow donors made up the cohort. Cohort members were all nominally healthy when sampled, although unrecorded immune exposures were likely present. The donor was CMV seropositive and was included in the group of 250 to 350 seropositive cohort members. Every donor gave a peripheral blood sample, and the peripheral blood mononuclear cells from that sample were used for TCR beta sequencing. The Qiagen DNeasy Blood Extraction Kit was used to extract genomic DNA from the blood cell samples. Libraries were constructed by the immunoSEQ multiplex PCR assay. The multiplex PCR relied on a mix of 60 forward primers for TCR Vbeta segments and 13 reverse primers for TCR Jbeta segments. The CDR3 region of rearranged TCR beta genes was amplified from genomic DNA by a multiplex PCR assay. The Illumina HiSeq System was used to sequence the amplified TCR beta libraries as 87-base-pair reads. For the original study's pipeline: A later analysis tallied roughly 76 million unique TCR beta chains across the 666 repertoires, and about 12 million of those chains were shared by two or more donors. Raw reads were error-corrected and collapsed into unique sequences by a nearest-neighbor algorithm in which closely related sequences were merged to remove PCR and sequencing errors. V, D and J gene segments were assigned by aligning CDR3 sequences to IMGT reference sequences. For a sequence to be retained, a match of at least six nucleotides to both a V gene segment and a J gene segment was required. Rearrangements were called productive when the CDR3 lacked stop codons and stayed in frame with V and J; all others were non-productive. Following IMGT convention, CDR3 was defined as the stretch from the second conserved V-encoded cysteine up to the conserved J-encoded phenylalanine. Sequences without an unambiguous match to a single V gene segment were excluded from the earlier analysis of several hundred of the donors. An earlier analysis of 587 of the donors classified V segments as functional when productive rearrangements were above 56.7% and as segregating when the standard deviation between donors was above 5%. A statistical classification framework was built to diagnose cytomegalovirus status from the catalog of TCR beta chain sequences. V and J gene assignment, in a later analysis, came from comparing TCR nucleotide sequences with IMGT/GENE-DB human TR gene sequences. In a later analysis, CDR3 sequences and most-parsimonious VDJ recombination scenarios were assigned using the TCRdist pipeline. In a later analysis, each TCR beta chain was defined by its CDR3 amino acid sequence together with its V-gene family, and reads without a unique V-gene family were excluded. A later analysis removed 592 highly shared, low-generation-probability nucleotide sequences to deal with suspected cross-contamination and a sequencing artifact. In a later analysis, a clonal expansion index for each public chain was calculated from normalized within-repertoire ranks of inferred template counts. Generation probabilities in a later analysis came from a VDJ recombination model fitted to out-of-frame rearrangements, and those results were checked against IGoR. A later analysis scored TCR-TCR, TCR-HLA and TCR-CMV co-occurrence with hypergeometric tests, applying a repertoire-size bias correction to TCR pairs. To estimate false discovery rates, a later analysis permuted the HLA or CMV assignments 20 times. In a later analysis, co-occurring TCRs were grouped using DBSCAN, and TCRdist sequence similarity was added for clustering within HLA-allele-positive subsets. Repertoires with fewer than 30,000 or more than 120,000 public chains, plus five repertoires with anomalous nucleotide sharing, were excluded from co-occurrence clustering. In TCRdb, the immuneACCESS table is reduced to in-frame sequences with V and J assigned. These tables do not hold every clone; where another copy was compared, an unresolved V gene accounts for under half, and the others remain unexplained. From that table come the V and J calls and clone size; the DNA was used to work out D and trimming. The sample table lists around 170,000 clones, roughly 80% of them with a count of one. The ten biggest clones cover roughly 2.6% of the sample.

The cysteine opens and the phenylalanine closes a CDR3 of 18 amino acids. The CDR3 DNA has 54 bases and is translated from base 1. CDR1 and CDR2 were assigned from the germline V gene (reference sequence) as LNHNV and YYDKDF. Trimming removed 5 bases from V and 2 bases from J; the gene matches leave 12 bases unexplained. Of note for this clone: Its specific antigen is unknown. No base quality information exists; no much larger clone differs at one position.

Source material: PBMCs. In this chain, TRBV15 is recombined with TRBJ2-3, and 11 junction bases match TRBD2. The TCR originated in a woman aged 45 to 65 in good health and CMV-seropositive. The nucleotide sequence is TGTGCCACCAGCTACTACCCCTTGACTAGCGGGAACACAGATACGCAGTATTTT. Translated, this gives CATSYYPLTSGNTDTQYF.